Listed below are T cell receptor beta chains from one sample, sequenced in a study of blood T cell repertoires in COVID-19. The table came from immunoSEQ multiplex PCR; TCRdb's copy has only in-frame clones and leaves some out. Here the sample spans under 250,000 clones, around nine tenths being singletons. The sequenced material came from peripheral blood. The receptor set was obtained from a woman aged 55-70 years who had recovered from COVID-19. Both conserved end residues are part of each CDR3. D genes are given only for firm matches. The size of a clone is reported for some rows only, either as once, few or many, or as a class for expanded clones.

CDR3 protein,CDR3 DNA,D gene,CDR3 length,J gene,V gene,clone size
CASSYRQGARLYGYTF,TGTGCCAGCAGTTATCGACAGGGGGCGCGTTTATATGGCTACACCTTC,TRBD1,16,TRBJ1-2,TRBV27,NA
CSVERPDTSSYEQYF,TGCAGCGTTGAACGTCCGGACACTTCCTCCTACGAGCAGTACTTC,NA,15,TRBJ2-7,TRBV29-1,NA
CASSRTWGVNSPLHF,TGTGCCAGCAGCCGAACCTGGGGGGTCAATTCACCCCTCCACTTT,NA,15,TRBJ1-6,TRBV7-3,NA
CASSLEVRGHGYTF,TGCGCCAGCAGCTTGGAGGTCAGGGGGCATGGCTACACCTTC,TRBD1,14,TRBJ1-2,TRBV5-1,NA
CASRISSSYNSPLHF,TGTGCCAGCAGGATTAGTAGCTCCTATAATTCACCCCTCCACTTT,NA,15,TRBJ1-6,TRBV2,NA
CAAAEVGTGELFF,TGTGCCGCTGCAGAGGTCGGCACCGGGGAGCTGTTTTTT,NA,13,TRBJ2-2,TRBV18,NA
CASSEDRFYGYTF,TGTGCCAGCAGCGAGGACAGGTTCTATGGCTACACCTTC,TRBD1,13,TRBJ1-2,TRBV7-9,NA
CASSQAGTGDVANYGYTF,TGTGCCAGCAGCCAAGCCGGGACAGGAGACGTAGCTAACTATGGCTACACCTTC,TRBD1,18,TRBJ1-2,TRBV14,NA
CASLGTASHYGYTF,TGTGCCAGCCTTGGGACAGCGTCTCACTATGGCTACACCTTC,TRBD1,14,TRBJ1-2,TRBV2,few
CASSENRGDEKLFF,TGTGCCAGCAGTGAAAACAGGGGCGATGAAAAACTGTTTTTT,TRBD1,14,TRBJ1-4,TRBV2,many
CASSGQTGVFEKLFF,TGTGCCAGCAGCGGGCAGACAGGGGTATTTGAAAAACTGTTTTTT,TRBD1,15,TRBJ1-4,TRBV7-2,NA
CASSHTLTGGRDTQYF,TGCGCCAGCAGCCATACCTTAACAGGGGGCCGCGATACGCAGTATTTT,TRBD1,16,TRBJ2-3,TRBV4-3,NA
CSVGLPGATNEKLFF,TGCAGCGTGGGACTTCCCGGGGCGACTAATGAAAAACTGTTTTTT,NA,15,TRBJ1-4,TRBV29-1,NA
CASSLEGIGRSIHGRARF,TGTGCCAGCAGCTTGGAGGGGATAGGGCGTTCTATCCACGGACGCGCGCGATTC,NA,18,TRBJ2-7,TRBV5-6,NA
CASSSRSRSEEKLFF,TGTGCCAGCAGCTCAAGAAGCAGGTCAGAGGAAAAACTGTTTTTT,NA,15,TRBJ1-4,TRBV7-9,NA
CARTRPGQVNYGYTF,TGTGCCAGAACTCGACCGGGACAGGTTAACTATGGCTACACCTTC,TRBD1,15,TRBJ1-2,TRBV28,NA
CASSVGLSYEQYF,TGTGCCAGCAGCGTAGGGCTCTCCTACGAGCAGTACTTC,NA,13,TRBJ2-7,TRBV9,few
CASSFGGQGIYEQYF,TGTGCCAGCAGTTTTGGGGGACAGGGGATTTACGAGCAGTACTTC,TRBD1,15,TRBJ2-7,TRBV27,NA
CASSLRTGADTQYF,TGTGCCAGCAGCTTAAGGACAGGGGCAGATACGCAGTATTTT,TRBD1,14,TRBJ2-3,TRBV7-9,NA
CASSTDRGRGEKHF,TGTGCCAGCAGTACGGACAGGGGGCGCGGTGAAAAGCATTTT,TRBD1,14,TRBJ1-5,TRBV2,few
CATDKLNEKLFF,TGTGCCACCGACAAGTTGAATGAAAAACTGTTTTTT,NA,12,TRBJ1-4,TRBV2,NA
CASSLSLGSEAFF,TGTGCCAGCAGTTTATCGCTGGGCTCTGAAGCTTTCTTT,NA,13,TRBJ1-1,TRBV27,once
CASSLSPRTGGNEKLFF,TGTGCCAGCAGTTTATCTCCGCGGACAGGGGGTAATGAAAAACTGTTTTTT,TRBD1,17,TRBJ1-4,TRBV28,NA
CASRKGFASNQPQHF,TGTGCCAGCAGAAAGGGGTTCGCTAGCAATCAGCCCCAGCATTTT,NA,15,TRBJ1-5,TRBV6-5,NA
CASSLQGEWETQYF,TGTGCCAGCAGCTTACAGGGGGAGTGGGAGACCCAGTACTTC,TRBD1,14,TRBJ2-5,TRBV7-2,NA
CASSKRGGYEQFF,TGTGCCAGCAGTAAACGGGGAGGGTATGAGCAGTTCTTC,TRBD2,13,TRBJ2-1,TRBV27,NA
CASSSSGGTSTDTQYF,TGTGCCAGCAGTTCAAGCGGGGGGACTAGCACAGATACGCAGTATTTT,TRBD2,16,TRBJ2-3,TRBV28,NA
CASSPGGFDQPQHF,TGTGCCAGCTCCCCGGGGGGTTTCGATCAGCCCCAGCATTTT,NA,14,TRBJ1-5,TRBV18,NA
CASSKEQGVWETQYF,TGTGCCAGCAGCAAAGAACAGGGGGTTTGGGAGACCCAGTACTTC,TRBD1,15,TRBJ2-5,TRBV9,many
CASSILGDTQYF,TGTGCCAGCAGCATCCTCGGGGATACGCAGTATTTT,NA,12,TRBJ2-3,TRBV21-1,NA
CASTLTSGGTETQYF,TGTGCCAGCACCCTGACTAGCGGGGGAACAGAGACCCAGTACTTC,TRBD2,15,TRBJ2-5,TRBV28,NA
CSASSIRRLARVYNEQFF,TGCAGTGCTAGTAGCATACGACGACTAGCTCGGGTTTACAATGAGCAGTTCTTC,TRBD2,18,TRBJ2-1,TRBV20-1,NA
CASSEGRGQPQHF,TGTGCCAGCAGTGAGGGCCGGGGTCAGCCCCAGCATTTT,NA,13,TRBJ1-5,TRBV25-1,NA
CASSIAASVPYEQYF,TGTGCCAGTAGTATTGCGGCTAGCGTCCCCTACGAGCAGTACTTC,NA,15,TRBJ2-7,TRBV19,NA
CASTAIAGGTGELFF,TGTGCCAGCACTGCGATAGCGGGGGGCACCGGGGAGCTGTTTTTT,TRBD2,15,TRBJ2-2,TRBV28,NA
CASSLGGQGVYEQYF,TGCGCCAGCAGCTTGGGGGGACAAGGGGTCTACGAGCAGTACTTC,NA,15,TRBJ2-7,TRBV5-1,NA
CASSFGLNSQPQHF,TGTGCCAGCAGTTTCGGCCTAAATAGCCAGCCCCAGCATTTT,NA,14,TRBJ1-5,TRBV28,NA
CASSLKLDTEAFF,TGCGCCAGCAGCTTGAAGCTGGACACTGAAGCTTTCTTT,NA,13,TRBJ1-1,TRBV5-1,few
CGSRGQSLGELFF,TGTGGCAGCCGGGGACAATCGCTCGGGGAGCTGTTTTTT,NA,13,TRBJ2-2,TRBV11-2,NA
CASSTVGGISEQYF,TGTGCCAGCAGTACAGTGGGGGGTATCTCCGAGCAGTACTTC,NA,14,TRBJ2-7,TRBV6-5,once
CASSLKRSGSLANYGYTF,TGTGCCAGCAGCTTGAAACGATCTGGGTCACTAGCTAACTATGGCTACACCTTC,NA,18,TRBJ1-2,TRBV5-4,NA
CASSTRLLTGELFF,TGCGCCAGCAGCACCCGACTATTGACCGGGGAGCTGTTTTTT,NA,14,TRBJ2-2,TRBV5-1,NA
CASSQNSGGRETQYF,TGTGCCAGCAGCCAGAATAGCGGGGGGCGGGAGACCCAGTACTTC,TRBD2,15,TRBJ2-5,TRBV4-2,NA
CSVEDVAGGLTGELFF,TGCAGCGTTGAAGATGTAGCGGGGGGGCTCACCGGGGAGCTGTTTTTT,TRBD2,16,TRBJ2-2,TRBV29-1,once
CSTSNEDTQYF,TGCAGTACTTCGAATGAAGATACGCAGTATTTT,NA,11,TRBJ2-3,TRBV20-1,NA
CASTSGGGTGELFF,TGTGCCAGTACCTCAGGGGGTGGAACCGGGGAGCTGTTTTTT,TRBD1,14,TRBJ2-2,TRBV28,NA
CASSARQSWDEQFF,TGTGCCAGCAGCGCCCGACAGTCGTGGGATGAGCAGTTCTTC,NA,14,TRBJ2-1,TRBV11-1,NA
CASSPSHGQGWAIYF,TGTGCCAGCAGTCCCTCGCATGGACAGGGGTGGGCCATATATTTT,TRBD1,15,TRBJ1-3,TRBV7-2,NA
CASSLRLTGVGQPQHF,TGTGCCAGCAGCTTGAGATTGACAGGGGTTGGGCAGCCCCAGCATTTT,TRBD1,16,TRBJ1-5,TRBV5-8,many
CASSRPSGGAKNTQYF,TGTGCCAGCAGTCGCCCTAGCGGGGGGGCTAAGAATACGCAGTATTTT,TRBD2,16,TRBJ2-3,TRBV28,NA
CASSYAQVSYEQYF,TGTGCCAGCAGTTACGCCCAGGTTTCCTACGAGCAGTACTTC,NA,14,TRBJ2-7,TRBV6-2/TRBV6-3,once
CASSPTGVGTDTQYF,TGTGCCAGCAGCCCGACAGGGGTAGGCACAGATACGCAGTATTTT,TRBD1,15,TRBJ2-3,TRBV5-8,NA
CASMLGSNNEQFF,TGTGCCAGCATGCTAGGGAGCAACAATGAGCAGTTCTTC,NA,13,TRBJ2-1,TRBV6-5,NA